This TCR beta chain appears in the sequencing data of a study of blood T cell repertoires in COVID-19 (TCRdb year 2020). Looking at the study overall: The collaborator samples originated in the United States, Italy and Spain and spanned the acute and convalescent phases of COVID-19. The prospective study material was composed of cDNA or gDNA derived from T cells, B-cell-depleted T cells, or PBMCs. Subjects who had been exposed to COVID-19, were actively infected with it, or had recovered from it provided the deeply sampled blood TCRbeta repertoires that made up the dataset. The samples were drawn from two sources: the first 160 participants of the ongoing ImmuneRACE study, and fewer than 1,500 subjects contributed by 6 global collaborators. Where HLA class I and class II types were available, the types were taken from metadata supplied by the sample provider, not from assay-based typing. Nearly every sample came with metadata listing a de-identified subject ID, COVID-19 status, age in years and sex. A freely available public database, intended as a resource for researchers studying the immune response to SARS-CoV-2, is where the repertoires were released.

The immunoSEQ Assay, a bias-controlled multiplex PCR, was used to amplify TCRbeta CDR3 regions from genomic DNA. The authors' analysis ran thus. Nucleated cell counts per sample were estimated from amplification of reference gene primers within the assay. To quantify the absolute abundance of each unique TCRbeta CDR3 rearrangement, sequence reads were collapsed and filtered. For each sample, productive Simpson clonality was calculated as the square root of Simpson's diversity index across productive rearrangements. This is the immuneACCESS table as TCRdb keeps it, with only in-frame sequences that have V and J called. A part of the clones is gone; compared with another copy, unresolved V genes explain less than half, and the rest is unexplained. The V and J calls and clone size are taken from that table; D and trimming were inferred from the DNA. In all, the sample holds about 210,000 clones, and 80% to 90% of those were seen once. The ten largest account for less than 3% of the sample.

Overall results and qualifications from the work: How much clinical and demographic metadata was included differed by source and by participant, and the metadata was provided uncurated.

Each collaborating institution followed its own protocols to collect whole blood in K2EDTA tubes. For TCRbeta analysis, collaborators shipped samples in one of three forms: frozen whole blood, isolated PBMCs, or DNA extracted from either of those sample types. Remarks on this clone: Its target antigen remains unknown. It has no much larger one-base neighbor in the sample; base qualities were not kept.

V is cut by 3 bases and J by 4 bases, and the space between the germline ends is 12 bases. The CDR3 spans 14 residues, from the cysteine through the phenylalanine. The DNA shown is the 42-base CDR3, in frame from base 1. CDR1 and CDR2, per the germline V gene (reference sequence), are LNHDA and SQIVND. The source of this sequence is a man over 45 with active or convalescent COVID-19. Sequenced sample: peripheral blood. The V and J genes are TRBV19 and TRBJ1-1, and perhaps TRBD1 as D gene, on 5 matching bases. The nucleotide sequence is given as TGTGCCAGTAGTATCAGTAGGAGGGGCACTGAAGCTTTCTTT. This encodes CASSISRRGTEAFF.